The present T cell receptor beta chain was sequenced within a study of blood T cell repertoires in COVID-19 (dated by TCRdb to about 2020). About the investigation overall: Samples covering the acute and convalescent phases of COVID-19 were provided by collaborators in the United States, Italy and Spain. The repertoires were released in a freely available public database meant as a resource for research on the immune response to SARS-CoV-2. Where available, HLA class I and class II types were obtained from metadata supplied by the sample provider rather than from assay-based typing. The material from the prospective study consisted of cDNA or gDNA derived from T cells, B-cell-depleted T cells, or PBMCs. Sample metadata almost always included a de-identified subject ID, COVID-19 status, age in years and sex. Deeply sampled blood TCRbeta repertoires from subjects exposed to, actively infected with, or recovered from COVID-19 were included in the dataset. The samples were drawn from two sources: the first 160 participants of the ongoing ImmuneRACE study, and approximately 1,300 subjects contributed by 6 global collaborators.

The study at large found these results: The quantity of clinical and demographic metadata differed by source and by participant and was supplied without curation.

Regarding this clone: This receptor's antigen is unknown. It has no much larger one-base neighbor in the sample; base qualities were not kept.

The immunoSEQ Assay, a bias-controlled multiplex PCR, was used to amplify TCRbeta CDR3 regions from genomic DNA. The authors' pipeline ran thus. The number of nucleated cells in each sample was estimated by amplification of reference gene primers within the assay. To quantify the absolute abundance of each unique TCRbeta CDR3 rearrangement, sequence reads were collapsed and filtered. For each sample, productive Simpson clonality was calculated as the square root of Simpson's diversity index over productive rearrangements. Imported from immuneACCESS, the table was reduced by TCRdb to in-frame sequences with V and J called. These copies leave out some clones; in studies compared against another copy, an unresolved V gene accounts for under half, and the cause of the remainder is not known. The V and J calls and clone size are taken from that table; D and trimming were inferred from the DNA. The sample records some 180,000 clones, around 89% of which are singletons. The ten biggest clones cover 0.62% of the sample.

Each collaborating institution followed its own protocols to collect whole blood in K2EDTA tubes. For TCRbeta analysis, collaborator samples were shipped as frozen whole blood, as isolated PBMCs, or as DNA extracted from either sample type. The CDR3 runs 14 amino acids, cysteine and phenylalanine included. Solely the CDR3 DNA is kept, with 42 bases framed from the first base. CDR1 and CDR2 were assigned from the germline V gene as KGHSH and LQKENI. The trim is 1 base for V and 5 bases for J, with a gap of 9 bases between the germline ends. The receptor was derived from a middle-aged man with acute or convalescent COVID-19. This chain is built from TRBV18 and TRBJ1-5; the D gene lacks a confident call. The sample consisted of peripheral blood. This receptor has the CDR3 CASSPLPSDQPQHF. In nucleotides, the sequence is TGTGCCAGCTCACCACTCCCCAGTGATCAGCCCCAGCATTTT.